Sequencing of this T cell receptor (beta chain) was carried out in a study of CD8 T cells in Susac syndrome. With random hexamers, roughly 0.45 to 1 ug RNA was reverse transcribed. Multiplex immunoSEQ PCR targeted 54 Vbeta and 13 Jbeta TCR beta segments. One entry per CDR3 protein, called by TCRdb with MiXCR from the immunoSEQ multiplex PCR reads. The sample carries around 270,000 distinct CDR3 sequences, 85% recorded once. TCR beta was sequenced from blood CD8+ and CD4+ T cells. The patients serving as multiple sclerosis controls were treatment-naive. They had stable or active relapsing-remitting disease and fulfilled revised McDonald criteria. TEMRA cells were FACS-enriched, unlike CD8+ and CD4+ T cells, which were negatively isolated. V was shortened by 2 bases and J by 3 bases, with 11 bases between the two germline ends. Germline assignment: CDR1 SGHNT and CDR2 YYREEE (reference sequence). There are 14 residues in the CDR3.

This clonotype was obtained from a human donor with multiple sclerosis. The chain is built from TRBV5-4 and TRBJ1-1; weak D call: TRBD1 (5 bases). Sequencing used CD8+ T cells from PBMCs. In nucleotides, the CDR3 is TGTGCCAGCAGCTTAGTTACGGGGCACACTGAAGCTTTCTTT. This gives the protein CASSLVTGHTEAFF.